The 21 T cell receptor beta chains reported below all come from one sample, sequenced in a study of cytomegalovirus exposure and HLA in healthy donors. With 60 Vbeta and 13 Jbeta primers, the PCR was carried out. Only in-frame clones appear in the TCRdb table, and some are missing; sequencing was by immunoSEQ multiplex PCR. The sample holds just over 150,000 clones; less than 90% are singletons and the top ten take 6.3%. The sample was PBMCs. These receptors were taken from a male donor in good health and CMV-seropositive.

This rearrangement joins TRBV7-9 to TRBJ2-6; possibly TRBD1 for D (5 bases). This CDR3 has 14 amino acids. V was clipped by 5 bases and J by 2 bases, with 7 bases between them. The V gene's germline CDR1 is SEHNR and CDR2 FQNEAQ (reference sequence). The CDR3 DNA follows: TGTGCCAGCAGCCCCAGGGCTGGGGCCAACGTCCTGACTTTC. This sequence encodes CASSPRAGANVLTF.

The chain carries TRBV9 and TRBJ1-2; no clear D gene. The CDR3 extends over 15 amino acids. Trimming removed 0 bases at V and 7 bases at J, with 16 bases between. The germline gives CDR1 SGDLS, CDR2 YYNGEE. The CDR3 DNA is TGTGCCAGCAGCGTAGGTTCCGGGGAAGGCGGTGGCTACACCTTC. It specifies CASSVGSGEGGGYTF.

This chain joins TRBV28 and TRBJ2-7; a possible D gene is TRBD1 (6 bases). Germline CDR1 MDHEN, CDR2 SYDVKM. With 4 bases removed from V and 4 bases from J, the gap between germline ends came to 20 bases. This CDR3 has 16 amino acids. The CDR3 is CASSSSGAPIHYEQYF. In nucleotides, the CDR3 is TGTGCCAGCAGTTCCTCAGGGGCCCCCATTCATTACGAGCAGTACTTC. Full variable domain (rest looked up from reference TRBV28 and TRBJ2-7): DVKVTQSSRYLVKRTGEKVFLECVQDMDHENMFWYRQDPGLGLRLIYFSYDVKMKEKGDIPEGYSVSREKKERFSLILESASTNQTSMYLCASSSSGAPIHYEQYFGPGTRLTVT.

This clone appeared a few times. An end of the junction differs from the germline gene, which may be a read error. V gene TRBV7-9 combines with J gene TRBJ1-3; the match to TRBD1 covers 7 bases. The CDR3 is made up of 16 amino acids. CDR1 and CDR2 (germline): SEHNR, FQNEAQ (reference sequence). CDR3 coding DNA: TGTTCCAGCAGCATCGGGAGGGGGCGGCCTGGAAACACCATATATTTT. Encoded protein: CSSSIGRGRPGNTIYF.

The rearrangement links TRBV19 to TRBJ1-2; TRBD1 aligns across 7 bases. CDR1 LNHDA and CDR2 SQIVND come from the germline V gene (reference sequence). V was clipped by 4 bases and J by 6 bases; unmatched bases: 8. There are 14 residues in the CDR3. Written as DNA, the CDR3 is TGTGCCAGTAGTACGCCGGGACAGCTCAATGGCTACACCTTC. Amino acids: CASSTPGQLNGYTF.

V gene TRBV7-2 combines with J gene TRBJ2-5, with 8 nucleotides matching TRBD1. The DNA end is a closer match to TRBJ2-7, so the J assignment may be wrong. The CDR3 contains 14 residues. In germline, CDR1 is SGHTA, CDR2 FQGNSA. The CDR3 protein is CASSPGQGRHEQYF. Written as DNA, the CDR3 is TGTGCCAGCAGCCCTGGACAGGGCAGGCACGAGCAGTACTTC.

The V gene is TRBV7-2, the J gene TRBJ2-6; TRBD2 aligns across 8 bases. The CDR3 spans 22 residues. Germline trimming cut 0 bases from V and 3 bases from J; bases unmatched to any gene: 19. Per germline, CDR1 SGHTA and CDR2 FQGNSA. The CDR3, as DNA: TGTGCCAGCAGCTTAGCGCTCTGGGAGCGGGGGTCCTACTCTCGTGGGGCCAACGTCCTGACTTTC. Encoded protein: CASSLALWERGSYSRGANVLTF.

The genes are TRBV11-2 and TRBJ2-5, with TRBD2 matching over 7 bases. Germline trimming cut 3 bases from V and 4 bases from J; bases unmatched to any gene: 8. Germline lookup yields CDR1 SGHAT and CDR2 FQNNGV. The CDR3 is made up of 15 amino acids. CDR3 sequence reads: CASSFWGEGGETQYF. In DNA form, the CDR3 reads TGTGCCAGCAGCTTCTGGGGGGAGGGAGGAGAGACCCAGTACTTC.

The chain couples TRBV7-6 to TRBJ2-5, with TRBD2 identical over 9 bases. Per germline, CDR1 SGHVS and CDR2 FNYEAQ. V gave up 1 base and J gave up 7 bases; unmatched junction bases: 7. The CDR3 contains 15 residues. CDR3 in amino acids: CASSLGPQAGGTQYF. CDR3 DNA sequence: TGTGCCAGCAGCTTAGGCCCCCAAGCGGGAGGGACCCAGTACTTC.

The chain combines TRBV18 with TRBJ2-7; D is uncertain. This CDR3 has 13 amino acids. V was pared by 5 bases and J by 0 bases, with 8 bases between. Germline-derived CDR1 and CDR2 are KGHSH and LQKENI. CDR3 sequence reads: CASSLYTSYEQYF. The CDR3 DNA is TGTGCCAGCTCATTGTACACCTCCTACGAGCAGTACTTC.

This clone was counted a few times. The chain employs TRBV30 and TRBJ1-2; no clear D. Germline-derived CDR1 and CDR2 are GTSNPN and SVGIG (reference sequence). The V end lost 6 bases, the J end lost 6 bases, and 17 bases lay between the germline ends. The CDR3 is 13 amino acids. The CDR3, as DNA: TGTGCCTGCGTGCGTAGGACGAGGGATGGCTACACCTTC. Translation: CACVRRTRDGYTF. The variable domain in full, completed from reference TRBV30 and TRBJ1-2, reads SQTIHQWPATLVQPVGSPLSLECTVEGTSNPNLYWYRQAAGRGLQLLFYSVGIGQISSEVPQNLSASRPQDRQFILSSKKLLLSDSGFYLCACVRRTRDGYTFGSGTRLTVV.

The rearrangement links TRBV7-2 to TRBJ1-3; tentative D call: TRBD1 (5 bases). The ends were cut back, 5 bases at V and 0 bases at J, with 14 bases in the middle. CDR1 and CDR2 (germline): SGHTA, FQGNSA. CDR3 length: 16 amino acids. The CDR3, as DNA: TGTGCCAGCAGCCCCAGGGTAGCCCTCTCTGGAAACACCATATATTTT. Its protein is CASSPRVALSGNTIYF. The whole variable domain, filled in from reference TRBV7-2 and TRBJ1-3, reads GAGVSQSPSNKVTEKGKDVELRCDPISGHTALYWYRQSLGQGLEFLIYFQGNSAPDKSGLPSDRFSAERTGGSVSTLTIQRTQQEDSAVYLCASSPRVALSGNTIYFGEGSWLTVV.

This rearrangement joins TRBV7-8 to TRBJ2-7, with TRBD1 matching 8 bases. Germline V gene sequence: CDR1 SGHVS, CDR2 FQNEAQ. CDR3 length: 17 amino acids. J gave up 2 bases and V 5 bases, and 14 bases lay outside the gene matches. In DNA, the CDR3 is TGTGCCAGCAGCCCGCAGGGGCAGGGGGCTTTCACCTACGAGCAGTACTTC. This translates into CASSPQGQGAFTYEQYF.

This chain uses TRBV12-5 with TRBJ2-5; no reliable D call. Near its end, the DNA agrees better with TRBJ2-7, so the J call may be wrong. Germline V lookup: CDR1 LGHNT, CDR2 FRNRAP. The CDR3 consists of 12 residues. The CDR3 is CASGLVRNEQYF. CDR3 bases: TGTGCTAGTGGTTTGGTAAGAAACGAGCAGTACTTC.

This clone was counted a few times. The genes are TRBV7-3 and TRBJ2-2; TRBD2 matches 9 bases. In germline, CDR1 is SGHTA, CDR2 FQGTGA. This CDR3 has 16 residues. V trimming: 2 bases; J trimming: 4 bases; junction bases outside the gene matches: 5. This CDR3 is CASSLRLADITGELFF. The CDR3 nucleotides are TGTGCCAGCAGCTTACGACTAGCGGATATCACCGGGGAGCTGTTTTTT.

The rearrangement uses TRBV5-6 and TRBJ2-7; D is uncertain. V lost 0 bases to trimming and J lost 2 bases, with 6 bases between them. The CDR3 contains 13 residues. The germline V gene has CDR1 SGHDT and CDR2 YYEEEE. Here the CDR3 DNA reads TGTGCCAGCAGCTTGGGAGGTACCTACGAGCAGTACTTC. This sequence encodes CASSLGGTYEQYF.

The chain employs TRBV7-9 and TRBJ2-2; tentative D call: TRBD2 (6 bases). The CDR3 is 15 amino acids. The germline gives CDR1 SEHNR, CDR2 FQNEAQ (reference sequence). The germline V and J ends were trimmed by 8 bases and 7 bases, with 20 bases remaining between them. The CDR3 loop reads CASPLASSLGGELFF. CDR3 bases: TGTGCCAGCCCTCTAGCGTCCTCCTTGGGCGGGGAGCTGTTTTTT.

The gene calls are TRBV11-3 and TRBJ2-1, with 10 positions matching TRBD2. This CDR3 contains 15 residues. V lost 5 bases to trimming and J lost 4 bases; unmatched junction nucleotides: 5. The germline V gene encodes CDR1 SGHNT and CDR2 YENEEA. The CDR3 spells CASSPGLAPYNEQFF. Written as DNA, the CDR3 is TGTGCCAGCAGCCCGGGACTAGCGCCTTACAATGAGCAGTTCTTC.

The chain carries TRBV2 and TRBJ2-7; 8 bases line up with TRBD2. The V gene's germline CDR1 is SNHLY and CDR2 FYNNEI. The V and J ends lost 6 bases and 2 bases, in that order; junction bases with no gene match: 6. This CDR3 is 14 amino acids long. The CDR3 region has the DNA TGTGCCAGCAGAGAGCGGGAGCGGGCCTACGAGCAGTACTTC. Translating gives CASRERERAYEQYF.

The chain carries TRBV11-2 and TRBJ2-7; D gene uncertain. Germline values: CDR1 SGHAT, CDR2 FQNNGV. With 10 bases removed from V and 6 bases from J, the gap between germline ends came to 10 bases. The CDR3 runs 10 residues. The CDR3 region has the DNA TGTGCCACTGGAGAAGGCGAGCAGTACTTC. It specifies CATGEGEQYF.

The V and J genes are TRBV2 and TRBJ1-2; 8 bases line up with TRBD1. V was clipped by 6 bases and J by 3 bases; unmatched bases: 3. CDR1 and CDR2 (germline): SNHLY, FYNNEI. The CDR3 is 13 amino acids. The CDR3 DNA reads as TGTGCCAGCAGCGGGGGACAGGACTATGGCTACACCTTC. This sequence encodes CASSGGQDYGYTF.